This TCR beta chain was recovered during a study of CD8 T cells in ankylosing spondylitis. In TCRdb, the 5' RACE reads were re-called with MiXCR into one record per CDR3 protein. The data contain a few hundred thousand distinct CDR3 sequences, roughly 11% of them seen just once; the ten biggest clones take up 8% to 9.5%. This clonotype was counted ten times or more. Trimming took 4 bases from V and 7 from J, leaving 20 bases between them. Germline CDR1 is DFQATT and CDR2 is SNEGSKA (reference sequence). The CDR3 has 15 residues. The sequenced material came from blood, either unsorted or a sorted T cell fraction (not recorded which). V and J are TRBV20-1 and TRBJ2-1; D perhaps matches TRBD2 (7 bases). The clonotype originates from a female donor with ankylosing spondylitis or in good health (not recorded which). CDR3 region: CSATRGAGRENEQFF. The DNA for the CDR3 is TGCAGTGCTACCCGGGGGGCGGGCCGTGAAAATGAGCAGTTCTTC.